This TCR beta chain was identified in a study of cytomegalovirus exposure and HLA in healthy donors. Study-wide results and limits: Diagnosis of cytomegalovirus status made by the classifier reportedly showed high specificity and sensitivity. TCR beta V segments were, for the most part, productive about 87% or about 30% of the time in an earlier analysis. Only CMV serostatus was available as immune exposure information.

Germline CDR1 reads SGDLS; CDR2 reads YYNGEE. The CDR3 is 16 residues long. V shed 2 bases, J shed 4 bases, and the junction held 9 bases outside the gene matches. The PCR employed 60 Vbeta primers together with 13 Jbeta primers. Profiled with immunoSEQ multiplex PCR; TCRdb holds only in-frame clones, not every one. Of roughly 80,000 clones detected, under 70% appear once; the ten largest clones hold 6.9%. On this clone itself: Its antigen is still unknown.

The TCR sequence derives from a woman aged 50 to 60 in good health and CMV-seropositive. The rearrangement links TRBV9 to TRBJ1-1; 9 bases are a match to TRBD1. The sample consisted of PBMCs. The CDR3 sequence is CASSVASGQGSTEAFF. The CDR3 nucleotides are TGTGCCAGCAGCGTTGCGTCGGGACAGGGCAGCACTGAAGCTTTCTTT.